The 4 T cell receptor beta chains below were found in one sample sequenced in a study of shared clonotypes between healthy human individuals. Sequencing was performed with immunoSEQ multiplex PCR; in TCRdb, only in-frame clones are kept and a portion is missing. The repertoire holds roughly 1,600,000 clones, with 98% to 99% as singletons. Sequencing used naive CD4+ T cells sorted from blood. Subset meaning: CD45RA+ positively selected. These TCRs come from a man aged 25 to 40 in good health.

In the case of this clone: This specimen includes other DNA sequences encoding the same CDR3. The chain employs TRBV6-5 and TRBJ1-4; TRBD1 matches 8 bases. There are 14 residues in the CDR3. The junction had 3 bases not matched to a gene; V was cut back by 2 bases and J by 7 bases. The germline gives CDR1 MNHEY, CDR2 SVGAGI. The CDR3 DNA reads TGTGCCAGCAGTTACGGACAGGGAGGTGAAAAACTGTTTTTT. Translated, it gives CASSYGQGGEKLFF.

The genes are TRBV10-3 and TRBJ2-7, with 7 bases aligning to TRBD2. V lost 2 bases to trimming and J lost 1 base; unmatched junction nucleotides: 5. Germline-derived CDR1 and CDR2 are ENHRY and SYGVKD. The CDR3 covers 15 residues. The CDR3 is CAISELSGDSYEQYF. In nucleotides, the CDR3 is TGTGCCATCAGTGAGCTCAGCGGGGATTCCTACGAGCAGTACTTC.

The genes are TRBV4-3 and TRBJ2-3; D is undetermined. The length of the CDR3 is 19 residues. Germline CDR1 LGHNA, CDR2 YSLEER. V was clipped by 1 base and J by 6 bases, with 26 bases between them. CDR3 nucleotide sequence: TGCGCCAGCAGCCAAGGTCTTCGCCCTGAGCGTGATAGAGTGGATACGCAGTATTTT. Protein product: CASSQGLRPERDRVDTQYF.

V gene TRBV9 combines with J gene TRBJ2-1, with TRBD1 matching over 7 bases. From germline, CDR1 is SGDLS and CDR2 YYNGEE. The V segment lost 3 bases and the J segment 8 bases; nucleotides outside the gene matches: 5. The CDR3 length is 13 residues. CDR3 amino acids: CASSGDREYEQFF. DNA for the CDR3: TGTGCCAGCAGCGGTGACAGGGAGTATGAGCAGTTCTTC.